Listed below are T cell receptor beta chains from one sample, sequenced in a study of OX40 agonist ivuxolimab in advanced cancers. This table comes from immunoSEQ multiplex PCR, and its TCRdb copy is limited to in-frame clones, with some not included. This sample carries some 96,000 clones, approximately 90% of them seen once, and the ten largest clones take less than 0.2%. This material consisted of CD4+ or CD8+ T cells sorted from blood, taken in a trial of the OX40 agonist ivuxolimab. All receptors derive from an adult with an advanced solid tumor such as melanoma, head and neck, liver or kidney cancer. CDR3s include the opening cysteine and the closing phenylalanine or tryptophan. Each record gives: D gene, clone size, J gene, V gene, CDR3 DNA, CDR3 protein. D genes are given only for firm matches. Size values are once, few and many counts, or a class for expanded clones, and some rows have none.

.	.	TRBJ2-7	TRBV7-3	TGTGCCAGCAGCTTAGGTGGAGCCAGCTCCTACGAGCAGTACTTC	CASSLGGASSYEQYF
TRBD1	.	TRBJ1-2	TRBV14	TGTGCCAGCAGCCCCGGGGGGACAGGTTGGAATGGCTACACCTTC	CASSPGGTGWNGYTF
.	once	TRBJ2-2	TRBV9	TGTGCCAGCAGTGTAGAACCGACAGACACCGGGGAGCTGTTTTTT	CASSVEPTDTGELFF
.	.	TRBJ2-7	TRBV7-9	TGTGCCAGCAGCTTAGTTGTGGGAGAGCAGTACTTC	CASSLVVGEQYF
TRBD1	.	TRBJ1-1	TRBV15	TGTGCCACCAGCCGGGGACAGGGCCCGAACACTGAAGCTTTCTTT	CATSRGQGPNTEAFF
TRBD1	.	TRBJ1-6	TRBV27	TGTGCCAGCAGTTTATTGATGTGGGGGACAGGTGGTTCACCCCTCCACTTT	CASSLLMWGTGGSPLHF
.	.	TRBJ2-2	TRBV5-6	TGTGCCAGCAGGCCACGCCCGAACACCGGGGAGCTGTTTTTT	CASRPRPNTGELFF
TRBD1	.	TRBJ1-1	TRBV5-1	TGCGCCAGCAGTCGACAGGGGGCGTCGAGTGAAGCTTTCTTT	CASSRQGASSEAFF
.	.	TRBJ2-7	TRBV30	TGTGCCTGGAGGGTAGGAGACTACGAGCAGTACTTC	CAWRVGDYEQYF
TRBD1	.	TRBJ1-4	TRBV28	TGTGCCAGCAGTTCACCGACAGGGCTGGGTAGTGAAAAACTGTTTTTT	CASSSPTGLGSEKLFF
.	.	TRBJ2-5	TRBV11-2	TGTGCCAGCAGCTTAGCGGCGTGGAGGATTGGGACCCAGTACTTC	CASSLAAWRIGTQYF
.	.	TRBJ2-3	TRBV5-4	TGTGCCAGCAGCCCGGGGACCTCAATCACGCAGTATTTT	CASSPGTSITQYF
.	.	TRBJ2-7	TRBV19	TGTGCCAGTAGCCCCCCCGCGGGTCAGGCCTACGAGCAGTACTTC	CASSPPAGQAYEQYF
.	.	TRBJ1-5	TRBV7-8	TGTGCCAGCAGCTTGACAAGTTATAGCAATCAGCCCCAGCATTTT	CASSLTSYSNQPQHF
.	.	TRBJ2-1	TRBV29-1	TGCAGCGTTGAAGTAATTGGACAGACTAATGAGCAGTTCTTC	CSVEVIGQTNEQFF
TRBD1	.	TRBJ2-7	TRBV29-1	TGCAGCGTTGGGACAGGGGGTCGCTACGAGCAGTACTTC	CSVGTGGRYEQYF
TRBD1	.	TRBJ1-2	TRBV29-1	TGCAGCGTTGACAGGGGGGTCGGCTACACCTTC	CSVDRGVGYTF
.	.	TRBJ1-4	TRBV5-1	TGCGCCAGCAGCTTACAGGGTCTCGGGTATGAAAAACTGTTTTTT	CASSLQGLGYEKLFF
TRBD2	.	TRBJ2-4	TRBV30	TGTGCCTGGGCGGGACTAGCGGGGCTTAGAAACATTCAGTACTTC	CAWAGLAGLRNIQYF
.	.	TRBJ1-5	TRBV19	TGTGCCAGTAGCGTCCAGGGGAGAATCACCCCTCGCAGCCAAAATCAGCCCCAGCATTTT	CASSVQGRITPRSQNQPQHF
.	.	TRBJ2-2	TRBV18	TGTGCCAGCTCACGGTCCGCAGGTGGGGAGCTGTTTTTT	CASSRSAGGELFF
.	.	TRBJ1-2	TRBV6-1	TGTGCCAGCAGTGATACTCGGGCAGTAGTTCTTCGGAGTGGCTACACCTTC	CASSDTRAVVLRSGYTF
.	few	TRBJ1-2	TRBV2	TGTGCCAGCAGTGTAGATAACTATGGCTACACCTTC	CASSVDNYGYTF
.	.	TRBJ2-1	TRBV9	TGTGCCAGCAGTGCCTCCTACAATGAGCAGTTCTTC	CASSASYNEQFF
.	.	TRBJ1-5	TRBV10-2	TGCGCCAGCAGTGACACAGGCTATAGCAATCAGCCCCAGCATTTT	CASSDTGYSNQPQHF
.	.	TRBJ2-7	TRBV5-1	TGCGCCAGCAGCTTGCCGACACGGGATCCTTCCCGAGCGGTCTACGAGCAGTACTTC	CASSLPTRDPSRAVYEQYF
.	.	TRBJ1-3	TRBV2	TGTGCCAGCAGTGCCTCGCAGGTCACTGGAAACACCATATATTTT	CASSASQVTGNTIYF
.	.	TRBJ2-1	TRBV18	TGTGCCAGCTCACCACCGGTAGGTTACCCATACAATGAGCAGTTCTTC	CASSPPVGYPYNEQFF
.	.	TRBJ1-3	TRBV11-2	TGTGCCAGCAGCTTATTGCTGTGGGGAAACACCATATATTTT	CASSLLLWGNTIYF
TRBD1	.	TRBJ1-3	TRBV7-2	TGTGCCAGCAGCTTACGGACAGGCTCTGGAAACACCATATATTTT	CASSLRTGSGNTIYF
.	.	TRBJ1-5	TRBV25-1	TGTGCCAGCAGTGTAACAGGGATAAATCAGCCCCAGCATTTT	CASSVTGINQPQHF
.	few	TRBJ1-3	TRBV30	TGTGCCTGGAGTGACTGGGGTCAAACTGGAAACACCATATATTTT	CAWSDWGQTGNTIYF
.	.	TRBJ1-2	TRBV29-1	TGCAGCGTTGGAGGTCCAAACTATGGCTACACCTTC	CSVGGPNYGYTF
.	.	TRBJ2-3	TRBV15	TGTGCCACCAGCAGAGAGCCCACTGGCACAGATACGCAGTATTTT	CATSREPTGTDTQYF
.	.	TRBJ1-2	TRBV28	TGTGCCAGCAGTAAAACAGGAGATCACTATGGCTACACCTTC	CASSKTGDHYGYTF
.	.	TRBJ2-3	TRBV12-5	TGTGCTAGTGGTTTGGTCCCAGGACAGCGTTCAACATATGCGCAGTATTTT	CASGLVPGQRSTYAQYF
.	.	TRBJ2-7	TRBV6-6	TGTGCCAGCAGGAGGGAGGGGGTGGCCTACGAGCAGTACTTC	CASRREGVAYEQYF
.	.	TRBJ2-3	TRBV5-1	TGCGCCAGCAGCTTGCTTGATACGCAGTATTTT	CASSLLDTQYF
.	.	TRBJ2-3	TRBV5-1	TGCGCCAGCAGCTGGCGGCAGGGAAGGGGAGATACGCAGTATTTT	CASSWRQGRGDTQYF
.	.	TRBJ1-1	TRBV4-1	TGCGCCAGCAGCCAATTCCAGGGGAACACTGAAGCTTTCTTT	CASSQFQGNTEAFF
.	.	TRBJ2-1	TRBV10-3	TGTGCCATCAGTGATGTCGGGGGGCGATTCTACAATGAGCAGTTCTTC	CAISDVGGRFYNEQFF
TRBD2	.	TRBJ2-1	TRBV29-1	TGCAGCGTTGAAGTGTGGTCTAGCGGGAGCAATGAGCAGTTCTTC	CSVEVWSSGSNEQFF
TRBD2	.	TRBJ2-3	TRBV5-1	TGCGCCAGCAGCTTGGCCGGACTAGGAAGTTTCGGACCGACAGATACGCAGTATTTT	CASSLAGLGSFGPTDTQYF
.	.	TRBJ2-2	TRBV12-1	TGTGCCAGGCCCGCGGGCGGAACAAACACCGGGGAGCTGTTTTTT	CARPAGGTNTGELFF
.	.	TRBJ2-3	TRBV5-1	TGCGCCAGCAGCCCCCGAGGAGGACTCCAAAACACAGATACGCAGTATTTT	CASSPRGGLQNTDTQYF
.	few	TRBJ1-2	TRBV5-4	TGTGCCAGCAGCTTGGCCGGCGATGGCTACACCTTC	CASSLAGDGYTF
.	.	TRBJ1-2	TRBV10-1	TGCGCCAGCAGTGAGTCAACACGGGAGCCCGGCACCTTC	CASSESTREPGTF
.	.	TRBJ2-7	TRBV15	TGTGCCACCAGCAGAGATCATCCCGCGCACAGCTCCTACGAGCAGTACTTC	CATSRDHPAHSSYEQYF
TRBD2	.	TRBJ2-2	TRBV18	TGTGCCAGCTCAGGACTAGCCCAAATAAACACCGGGGAGCTGTTTTTT	CASSGLAQINTGELFF
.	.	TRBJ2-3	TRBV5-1	TGCGCCAGCAGCTTGACACAGGGTCTGGATACGCAGTATTTT	CASSLTQGLDTQYF
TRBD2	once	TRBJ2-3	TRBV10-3	TGTGCCATCAGTCCAACTAGCGTCAGCACAGATACGCAGTATTTT	CAISPTSVSTDTQYF
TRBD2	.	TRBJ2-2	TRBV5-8	TGTGCCAGCAGCTTGGGGTCACTAGCGGCGAACACCGGGGAGCTGTTTTTT	CASSLGSLAANTGELFF
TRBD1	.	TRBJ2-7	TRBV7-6	TGTGCCAGCAGCTTAGCGCAGGGGGCATACTCCTACGAGCAGTACTTC	CASSLAQGAYSYEQYF